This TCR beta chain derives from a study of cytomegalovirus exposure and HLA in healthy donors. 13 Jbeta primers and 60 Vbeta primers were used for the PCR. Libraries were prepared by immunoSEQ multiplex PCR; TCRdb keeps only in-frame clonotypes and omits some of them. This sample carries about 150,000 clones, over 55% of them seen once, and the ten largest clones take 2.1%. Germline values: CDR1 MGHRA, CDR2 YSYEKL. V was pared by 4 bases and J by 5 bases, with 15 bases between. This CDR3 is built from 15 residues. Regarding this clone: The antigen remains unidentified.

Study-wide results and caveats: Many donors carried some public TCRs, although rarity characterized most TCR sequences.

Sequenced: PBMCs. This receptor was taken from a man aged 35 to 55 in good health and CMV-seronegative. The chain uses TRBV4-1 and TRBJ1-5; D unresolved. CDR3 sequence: CASSRMDSYHQPQHF. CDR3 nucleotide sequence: TGCGCCAGCAGCCGAATGGACTCTTATCATCAGCCCCAGCATTTT.